This T cell receptor (beta chain) was documented in a study of T-cell reconstitution after alpha-beta-depleted transplantation in children. The sample holds many counts of this clonotype. V lost 4 bases, J lost 2 bases, and 4 bases stayed unmatched. Germline V CDR1 and CDR2: SEHNR, FQNEAQ (reference sequence). CDR3 length: 15 residues. Unique molecular identifiers were used to barcode this TCRbeta library. TCRdb reanalysed the PCR reads using MiXCR and keeps one entry per CDR3 protein. The sample contains around 29,000 distinct CDR3 sequences, under 8% of which appear only once. V gene TRBV7-9 combines with J gene TRBJ1-4, with 7 bases that match TRBD1. Specimen: PBMCs, mostly from graft donor cells, collected 180 days after TCRalphabeta/CD19-depleted stem cell transplant. The receptor's source is a male patient younger than 18 who had a stem cell transplant for acute myeloid leukemia, so the T cells may come from the graft donor. The CDR3 DNA is TGTGCCAGCAGCTCCAGGGGGGCGACTAATGAAAAACTGTTTTTT. Encoded protein: CASSSRGATNEKLFF.